A selection of T cell receptor beta chains follows, all from one sample in a study of PD-1 blockade in classical Hodgkin lymphoma. Sequenced by immunoSEQ multiplex PCR; TCRdb stores in-frame clones only, minus some. The sample carries around 12,000 clones, around 90% recorded once. This sample comprised CD4+ T cells from blood, obtained at baseline. The receptor set was obtained from a human donor with classical Hodgkin lymphoma. Each CDR3 is given with its conserved first and last residue. A D gene is named only where the DNA matches it firmly. Only some rows state a clone size, as once, few, many or a class for expanded clones.

size: -
V: TRBV9
D: -
J: TRBJ1-5
CDR3: CASSVGGASSNQPQHF
DNA: TGTGCCAGCAGCGTAGGGGGGGCCTCTAGCAATCAGCCCCAGCATTTT

size: -
V: TRBV11-3
D: TRBD2
J: TRBJ2-1
CDR3: CASSLGPLTSGYNEQFF
DNA: TGTGCCAGCAGCTTAGGTCCGTTGACTAGCGGGTACAATGAGCAGTTCTTC

size: once
V: TRBV7-2
D: TRBD2
J: TRBJ2-3
CDR3: CASSPVAGGTDTQYF
DNA: TGTGCCAGCAGCCCGGTAGCGGGGGGCACAGATACGCAGTATTTT

size: once
V: TRBV19
D: -
J: TRBJ2-2
CDR3: CASSMEYVPTGELFF
DNA: TGTGCCAGTAGTATGGAGTACGTCCCCACCGGGGAGCTGTTTTTT

size: -
V: TRBV29-1
D: -
J: TRBJ2-6
CDR3: CSVASNSGANVLTF
DNA: TGCAGCGTTGCATCGAACTCTGGGGCCAACGTCCTGACTTTC

size: -
V: TRBV6-1
D: -
J: TRBJ1-1
CDR3: CASSERGNTEAFF
DNA: TGTGCCAGCAGTGAACGGGGGAACACTGAAGCTTTCTTT

size: -
V: TRBV5-1
D: TRBD1
J: TRBJ2-3
CDR3: CASSPHDRETDTQYF
DNA: TGCGCCAGCAGCCCCCATGACAGGGAGACAGATACGCAGTATTTT

size: -
V: TRBV5-1
D: TRBD1
J: TRBJ2-2
CDR3: CASSLARAGGANGTGELFF
DNA: TGCGCCAGCAGCTTGGCCAGGGCAGGGGGCGCGAACGGTACCGGGGAGCTGTTTTTT

size: -
V: TRBV28
D: -
J: TRBJ2-7
CDR3: CASSAMGAYSYEQYF
DNA: TGTGCCAGCAGTGCCATGGGGGCCTACTCCTACGAGCAGTACTTC

size: -
V: TRBV11-2
D: -
J: TRBJ2-7
CDR3: CASSLELGFSYEQYF
DNA: TGTGCCAGCAGCTTAGAACTGGGTTTCTCCTACGAGCAGTACTTC